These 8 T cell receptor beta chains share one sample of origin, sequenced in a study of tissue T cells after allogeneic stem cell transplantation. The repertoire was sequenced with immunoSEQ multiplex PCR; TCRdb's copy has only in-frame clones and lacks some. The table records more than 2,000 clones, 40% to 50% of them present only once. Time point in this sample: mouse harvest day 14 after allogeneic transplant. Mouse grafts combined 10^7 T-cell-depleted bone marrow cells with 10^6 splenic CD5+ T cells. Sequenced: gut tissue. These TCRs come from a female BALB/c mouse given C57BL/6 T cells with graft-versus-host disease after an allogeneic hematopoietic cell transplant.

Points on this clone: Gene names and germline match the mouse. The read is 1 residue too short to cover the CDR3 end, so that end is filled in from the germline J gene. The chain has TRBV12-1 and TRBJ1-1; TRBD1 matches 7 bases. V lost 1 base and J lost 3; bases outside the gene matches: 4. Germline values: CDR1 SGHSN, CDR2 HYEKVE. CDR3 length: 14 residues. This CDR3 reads CASSLGRGDTEVFF. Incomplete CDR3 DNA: TGTGCCAGCTCTCTTGGCAGGGGGGACACAGAAGTCTTC.

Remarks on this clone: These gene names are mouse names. CDR3 DNA, as far as it was read: TGTGCCAGCAGTCTGGGCGACAGAGACACCCAGTAC. This sequence encodes CASSLGDRDTQY. The entire CDR3 reads CASSLGDRDTQYF. The V gene is TRBV26, the J gene TRBJ2-5; D is possibly TRBD1 (5 bases). The read ends 1 residue before the CDR3 terminus; that terminus is restored from the germline J gene. The CDR3 is made up of 13 amino acids. The germline V gene has CDR1 KGHPV and CDR2 FQNQEV (reference sequence). V gave up 2 bases and J gave up 5 bases, with 8 bases separating them.

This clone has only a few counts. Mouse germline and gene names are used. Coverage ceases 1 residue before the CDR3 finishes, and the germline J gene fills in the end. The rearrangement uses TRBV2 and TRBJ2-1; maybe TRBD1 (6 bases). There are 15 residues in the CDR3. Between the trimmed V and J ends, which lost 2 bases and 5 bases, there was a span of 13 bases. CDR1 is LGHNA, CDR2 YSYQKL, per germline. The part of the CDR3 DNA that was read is TGTGCCAGCAGCCAACCAGGGACAAAAAATGCTGAGCAGTTC. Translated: CASSQPGTKNAEQF. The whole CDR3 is CASSQPGTKNAEQFF.

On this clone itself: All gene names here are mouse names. Partial CDR3 DNA: TGTGCCAGCAGTCGACAGGGGGGCAGTCAAAACACCTTGTAC. Translating gives CASSRQGGSQNTLY. The full CDR3 reads CASSRQGGSQNTLYF. J is TRBJ2-4 and V is TRBV26, with 9 bases lining up with TRBD1. The read halts 1 residue ahead of the CDR3 end, with the missing end drawn from the germline J gene. Germline V gene data show CDR1 as KGHPV and CDR2 as FQNQEV (reference sequence). Trimming took 4 bases from V and 0 from J; bases not matched to a gene: 2. The CDR3 has 15 residues.

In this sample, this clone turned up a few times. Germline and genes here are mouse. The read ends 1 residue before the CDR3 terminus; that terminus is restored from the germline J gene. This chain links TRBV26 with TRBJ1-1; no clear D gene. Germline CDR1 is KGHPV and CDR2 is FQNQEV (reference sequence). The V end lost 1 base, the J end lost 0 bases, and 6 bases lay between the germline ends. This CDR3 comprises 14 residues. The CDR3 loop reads CASSLYQSNTEVFF. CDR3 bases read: TGTGCCAGCAGTCTGTACCAGTCAAACACAGAAGTCTTC.

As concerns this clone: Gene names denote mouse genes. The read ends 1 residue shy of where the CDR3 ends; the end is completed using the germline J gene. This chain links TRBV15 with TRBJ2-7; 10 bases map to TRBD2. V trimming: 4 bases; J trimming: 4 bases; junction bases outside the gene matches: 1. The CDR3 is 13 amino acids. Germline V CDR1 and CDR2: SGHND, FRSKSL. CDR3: CASSWGLGYEQYF. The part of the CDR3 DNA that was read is TGTGCCAGCAGTTGGGGACTGGGGTATGAACAGTAC. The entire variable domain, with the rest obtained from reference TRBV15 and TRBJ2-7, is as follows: DAGVTQTPRHEVAEKGQTIILKCEPVSGHNDLFWYRQTKIQGLELLSYFRSKSLMEDGGAFKDRFKAEMLNSSFSTLKIQPTEPKDSAVYLCASSWGLGYEQYFGPGTRLTVL.

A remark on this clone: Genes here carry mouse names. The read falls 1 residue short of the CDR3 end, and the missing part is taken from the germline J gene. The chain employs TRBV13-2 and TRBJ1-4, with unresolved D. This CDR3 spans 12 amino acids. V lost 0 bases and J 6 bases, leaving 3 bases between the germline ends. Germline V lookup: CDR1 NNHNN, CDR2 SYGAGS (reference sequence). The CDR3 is CASGDGDERLFF. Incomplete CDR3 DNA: TGTGCCAGCGGTGATGGGGACGAAAGATTATTT.

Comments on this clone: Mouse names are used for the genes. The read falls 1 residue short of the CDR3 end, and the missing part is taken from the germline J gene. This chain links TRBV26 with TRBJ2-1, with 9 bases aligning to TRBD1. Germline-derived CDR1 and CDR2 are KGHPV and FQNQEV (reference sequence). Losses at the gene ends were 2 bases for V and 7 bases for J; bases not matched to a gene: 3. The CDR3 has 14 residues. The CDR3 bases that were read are TGTGCCAGCAGTCTGACAGGGGGCGGAGCTGAGCAGTTC. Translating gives CASSLTGGGAEQF. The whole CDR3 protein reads CASSLTGGGAEQFF.